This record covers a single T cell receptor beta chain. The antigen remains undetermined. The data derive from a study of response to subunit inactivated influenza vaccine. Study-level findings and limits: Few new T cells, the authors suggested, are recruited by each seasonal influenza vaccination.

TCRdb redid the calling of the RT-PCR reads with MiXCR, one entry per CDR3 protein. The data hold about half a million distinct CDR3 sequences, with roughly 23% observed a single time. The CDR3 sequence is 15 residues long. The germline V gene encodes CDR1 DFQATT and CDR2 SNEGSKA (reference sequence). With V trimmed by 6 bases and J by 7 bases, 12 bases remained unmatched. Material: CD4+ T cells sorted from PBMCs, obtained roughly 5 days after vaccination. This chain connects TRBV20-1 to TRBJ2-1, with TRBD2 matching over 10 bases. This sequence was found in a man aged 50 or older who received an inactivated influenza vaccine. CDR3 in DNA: TGCAGTGCCTCCCCGAGTGCGACTAGCGGGAATGAGCAGTTCTTC. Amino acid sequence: CSASPSATSGNEQFF.